The entry below gives a single TCR beta chain sequence along with its context. As handled by the study authors: Amplification of reference gene primers provided the estimated nucleated cell counts. The table came from immunoSEQ multiplex PCR; TCRdb's copy has only in-frame clones and leaves some out. V, J and clone size derive from that table, while D and trimming were established from the DNA sequence. The sample includes more than 110,000 clones, 84% of them seen just once. The germline V gene encodes CDR1 MNHEY and CDR2 SVGAGI. This CDR3 is 13 amino acids long. Trimming pared 6 bases from V and 4 bases from J, leaving 10 bases between. The entry originates in a study of blood T cell repertoires in COVID-19. On the study more broadly: The United States, Italy and Spain provided the acute and convalescent COVID-19 samples.

Material: peripheral blood. This TCR came from a human donor in a cohort sampled during active COVID-19. V is TRBV6-5 and J is TRBJ2-1, with D hard to call. CDR3 sequence reads: CASRTTPYNEQFF. CDR3 nucleotide sequence: TGTGCCAGCAGAACAACCCCATACAATGAGCAGTTCTTC.